The 26 T cell receptor beta chains given below trace back to one sample, sequenced in a study of shared clonotypes between healthy human individuals. The assay was immunoSEQ multiplex PCR, and TCRdb's table has in-frame clones only and misses some. The sample records 700,000 to 950,000 clones, around 96% being singletons. The naive CD8 population came from CD45RO-negative cells selected for CCR7, without terminally differentiated effector memory CD45RA+ cells. Sequencing input: naive CD8+ T cells sorted from blood. Source of these receptors: a man aged 25-40 years in good health.

This rearrangement joins TRBV30 to TRBJ2-7; maybe TRBD1 (5 bases). This CDR3 contains 14 residues. Germline V gene data show CDR1 as GTSNPN and CDR2 as SVGIG (reference sequence). V lost 2 bases, J lost 0 bases, and 11 bases lay in between. CDR3 sequence: CAWSTGRASYEQYF. The CDR3 DNA follows: TGTGCCTGGAGTACGGGCAGGGCCTCCTACGAGCAGTACTTC.

This sequence joins TRBV6-5 and TRBJ2-7, with TRBD1 matching 8 bases. CDR3 size: 13 residues. Germline V lookup: CDR1 MNHEY, CDR2 SVGAGI. V dropped 5 bases and J dropped 6; count of bases not matched to a gene: 6. The CDR3 nucleotides are TGTGCCAGCAGTCCCGGGACAGGTATCGAGCAGTACTTC. Amino acid sequence: CASSPGTGIEQYF.

The chain links TRBV9 to TRBJ2-1; 8 nucleotides agree with TRBD2. The V segment lost 5 bases and the J segment 4 bases; nucleotides outside the gene matches: 8. The CDR3 covers 15 residues. Germline V lookup: CDR1 SGDLS, CDR2 YYNGEE. The CDR3 here is CASSGPQREYNEQFF. The CDR3 DNA sequence: TGTGCCAGCAGTGGCCCCCAGCGGGAGTACAATGAGCAGTTCTTC.

The chain links TRBV6-6 to TRBJ2-7, with 12 bases lining up with TRBD1. The ends lost 5 bases at V and 2 bases at J; junction bases unmatched: 7. The length of the CDR3 is 16 residues. Germline V CDR1 and CDR2: MNHNY, SVGAGI (reference sequence). The CDR3 sequence is CASSSPGQGAPYEQYF. CDR3 sequence (DNA): TGTGCCAGCAGTAGCCCGGGACAGGGGGCCCCCTACGAGCAGTACTTC.

The rearrangement joins TRBV27 to TRBJ2-2; 14 nucleotides agree with TRBD2. Germline V gene sequence: CDR1 MNHEY, CDR2 SMNVEV (reference sequence). Trimming took 2 bases from V and 6 from J; bases not matched to a gene: 11. The CDR3 has 19 residues. DNA for the CDR3: TGTGCCAGCAGTTTAAGGATTCCGGGACTAGCGGGAGAGGCCGGGGAGCTGTTTTTT. Amino acids: CASSLRIPGLAGEAGELFF.

The chain employs TRBV7-8 and TRBJ1-1, with a tentative D call TRBD1 (5 bases). CDR1 and CDR2 (germline): SGHVS, FQNEAQ. The CDR3 sequence is 14 residues long. V lost 4 bases and J lost 1, with 10 bases in between. The CDR3 sequence is CASSSGTTNTEAFF. The CDR3 nucleotides are TGTGCCAGCAGCTCCGGGACTACGAACACTGAAGCTTTCTTT.

The chain joins TRBV30 to TRBJ2-2; D call uncertain. This CDR3 comprises 15 residues. Germline lookup yields CDR1 GTSNPN and CDR2 SVGIG (reference sequence). V lost 5 bases and J lost 2, with 15 bases in between. The CDR3 coding sequence is TGTGCCTGGTCCCTGGCTGGGAATAACACCGGGGAGCTGTTTTTT. Its translation: CAWSLAGNNTGELFF. The complete variable domain, with remaining parts taken from reference TRBV30 and TRBJ2-2, reads SQTIHQWPATLVQPVGSPLSLECTVEGTSNPNLYWYRQAAGRGLQLLFYSVGIGQISSEVPQNLSASRPQDRQFILSSKKLLLSDSGFYLCAWSLAGNNTGELFFGEGSRLTVL.

The chain couples TRBV6-4 to TRBJ1-3; D not certain. Germline values: CDR1 MRHNA, CDR2 SNTAGT. The CDR3 spans 14 residues. The V end was cut by 3 bases, the J end by 0 bases, with 6 bases between. The DNA of the CDR3 is TGTGCCAGCAGTGAACGAAACTCTGGAAACACCATATATTTT. Translation gives CASSERNSGNTIYF.

The V call is TRBV4-1, the J call TRBJ2-1, with unresolved D. Germline V lookup: CDR1 MGHRA, CDR2 YSYEKL. The CDR3 consists of 16 residues. Trimming shortened V by 0 bases and J by 2 bases, and 11 bases separated the two germline ends. The CDR3 is CASSQDERSAYNEQFF. The CDR3 DNA is TGCGCCAGCAGCCAAGATGAACGGTCAGCCTACAATGAGCAGTTCTTC.

The chain links TRBV11-2 to TRBJ2-2, with TRBD1 matching 9 bases. CDR3 length: 16 residues. After removal of 5 bases from V and 6 bases from J, the junction contained 10 bases not matched to a gene. Per the germline V gene, CDR1 is SGHAT and CDR2 is FQNNGV. The CDR3 coding sequence is TGTGCCAGCAGCCTTATTCCCAGACAGGGGGCCGGGGAGCTGTTTTTT. Protein product: CASSLIPRQGAGELFF.

The chain joins TRBV2 to TRBJ2-7; 8 positions match TRBD1. The CDR3 spans 15 residues. Germline CDR1 SNHLY, CDR2 FYNNEI. V dropped 8 bases and J dropped 0; count of bases not matched to a gene: 9. The CDR3 protein is CASGQGQGDSYEQYF. In nucleotides, the CDR3 is TGTGCCAGCGGACAAGGACAGGGCGACTCCTACGAGCAGTACTTC.

V gene TRBV5-1 combines with J gene TRBJ1-2; possible D gene TRBD1, 5 bases. Germline V gives CDR1 SGHRS, CDR2 YFSETQ. CDR3 length equals 14 residues. V was pared by 0 bases and J by 7 bases, with 13 bases between. The CDR3 DNA reads TGCGCCAGCAGCTTGGGGCAGGGCCTGCGTGGCTACACCTTC. It specifies CASSLGQGLRGYTF.

The rearrangement links TRBV6-5 to TRBJ2-7; D gene ambiguous. Looked up from germline, CDR1 is MNHEY and CDR2 is SVGAGI. The ends were cut back, 5 bases at V and 5 bases at J, with 10 bases in the middle. The CDR3 is 12 amino acids. CDR3 region: CASSASVDEQYF. In nucleotides, the CDR3 is TGTGCCAGCAGTGCCTCGGTGGACGAGCAGTACTTC.

As concerns this clone: The same CDR3 can be traced to other DNA sequences in this sample. The V and J genes are TRBV9 and TRBJ1-2, with TRBD1 as a possible D gene (6 bases). V lost 3 bases to trimming and J lost 7 bases, with 10 bases between them. The germline V gene encodes CDR1 SGDLS and CDR2 YYNGEE. The CDR3 runs to 12 residues. In nucleotides, the CDR3 is TGTGCCAGCAGCGACAGGGTTCGTGGCTACACCTTC. Translated: CASSDRVRGYTF.

The CDR3 loop reads CASSPLDREDEETQYF. CDR3 sequence (DNA): TGTGCCAGCAGCCCCTTAGACAGGGAGGACGAAGAGACCCAGTACTTC. The chain recombines TRBV27 with TRBJ2-5, with D possibly TRBD1 on 7 matching bases. The CDR3 loop spans 16 amino acids. CDR1 is MNHEY and CDR2 is SMNVEV in the germline V gene (reference sequence). V was shortened by 6 bases and J by 3 bases, with 20 bases between the two germline ends.

The chain combines TRBV28 with TRBJ2-7, with D possibly being TRBD2 (5 bases). The V end lost 8 bases, the J end lost 7 bases, and 21 bases lay between the germline ends. Looked up from germline, CDR1 is MDHEN and CDR2 is SYDVKM. CDR3 length: 14 amino acids. This chain's CDR3 is CASSPWQEAFEQYF. Written as DNA, the CDR3 is TGTGCCAGCTCACCTTGGCAGGAGGCATTTGAGCAGTACTTC.

Here the CDR3 DNA reads TGTGCCAGCACCCCCCGTCTTGCCTACGAGCAGTACTTC. Amino acid sequence: CASTPRLAYEQYF. This chain links TRBV28 with TRBJ2-7; no reliable D call. V lost 7 bases and J lost 2, with 12 bases in between. CDR3 length equals 13 residues. Germline CDR1 reads MDHEN; CDR2 reads SYDVKM.

The V and J genes are TRBV19 and TRBJ2-3; no clear D gene. V was clipped by 9 bases and J by 5 bases, with 9 bases between them. CDR1 and CDR2 (germline): LNHDA, SQIVND (reference sequence). This CDR3 region has 11 residues. The CDR3 is CASLDGDTQYF. The CDR3 coding sequence is TGTGCCAGCCTCGATGGAGATACGCAGTATTTT.

This clone has a single count. V gene TRBV7-3 combines with J gene TRBJ2-1, with D perhaps assigned TRBD1 or TRBD2 (6 bases each). V shed 8 bases and J shed 3 bases, with 17 bases lying between them. CDR1 and CDR2 (germline): SGHTA, FQGTGA. This CDR3 region has 15 residues. This chain's CDR3 is CASSNGGQDYNEQFF. The CDR3, as DNA: TGTGCCAGCTCCAATGGGGGGCAGGACTACAATGAGCAGTTCTTC.

The rearrangement joins TRBV6-1 to TRBJ2-1, with D perhaps matching TRBD2 (5 bases). Per the germline V gene, CDR1 is MNHNS and CDR2 is SASEGT. CDR3 length: 13 amino acids. The germline V and J ends were trimmed by 2 bases and 9 bases, with 11 bases remaining between them. Written as DNA, the CDR3 is TGTGCCAGCAGTGAATGGTCTAGCCGTGAGCAGTTCTTC. This encodes CASSEWSSREQFF.

This clone was recorded once. The chain recombines TRBV27 with TRBJ2-7, with a tentative D call TRBD1 (6 bases). V lost 8 bases, J lost 2 bases, and 13 bases lay in between. The germline gives CDR1 MNHEY, CDR2 SMNVEV (reference sequence). This CDR3 comprises 13 residues. This CDR3 reads CASSLDRAYEQYF. The CDR3 bases are TGTGCCAGCTCCTTGGACAGAGCCTACGAGCAGTACTTC.

The CDR3 region has the DNA TGTGCCAGCTCACTCGGGAGACAGGGCTCCTACAATGAGCAGTTCTTC. Residues: CASSLGRQGSYNEQFF. The chain recombines TRBV18 with TRBJ2-1, with D possibly being TRBD1 (7 bases). Germline-derived CDR1 and CDR2 are KGHSH and LQKENI. The CDR3 is made up of 16 amino acids. V gave up 4 bases and J gave up 0 bases, with 13 bases separating them.

In regard to this clone: Within the sample, other DNA sequences also encode this same CDR3. This sequence joins TRBV7-9 and TRBJ2-1; 10 positions agree with TRBD2. The junction had 10 bases not matched to a gene; V was cut back by 11 bases and J by 9 bases. The germline CDR1 and CDR2 sequences are SEHNR and FQNEAQ (reference sequence). The CDR3 extends over 13 amino acids. The CDR3 reads CALGQREGPEQFF. The DNA of the CDR3 is TGTGCCCTGGGCCAGCGGGAGGGCCCTGAGCAGTTCTTC.

The gene calls are TRBV4-1 and TRBJ2-1; D gene ambiguous. CDR3 size: 14 residues. Germline-derived CDR1 and CDR2 are MGHRA and YSYEKL. V shed 1 base and J shed 4 bases, with 8 bases lying between them. The CDR3 coding sequence is TGCGCCAGCAGCCAAGCGTACGGATACAATGAGCAGTTCTTC. Amino acid sequence: CASSQAYGYNEQFF.

The chain combines TRBV9 with TRBJ2-3; 7 bases are a match to TRBD1. The CDR3 totals 17 residues. V lost 3 bases, J lost 2 bases, and 12 bases stayed unmatched. Germline CDR1 and CDR2: SGDLS and YYNGEE. The CDR3 DNA reads as TGTGCCAGCAGCGAGGCCCCGGGACAGCCAGTCACAGATACGCAGTATTTT. This codes for CASSEAPGQPVTDTQYF.

This chain uses TRBV13 with TRBJ2-1; possibly TRBD2 for D (5 bases). This CDR3 region has 13 residues. Trimming cost V 0 bases and J 10 bases, with 10 bases left between them. The germline V gene has CDR1 PRHDT and CDR2 FYEKMQ (reference sequence). The CDR3, as DNA: TGTGCCAGCAGCTTAGGGGCGTGGAGGGAGCAGTTCTTC. Protein product: CASSLGAWREQFF.